The clone carrying this T cell receptor (beta chain) appeared a few times. Its antigen is as yet unknown. The record originates from a study of T-cell reconstitution after alpha-beta-depleted transplantation in children. Regarding the study as a whole: As was reported, about two months after transplant, alpha-beta T cells came from several hundred expanded graft clones. The study traced high day-60 TCRbeta diversity in some patients to surviving recipient T cells and thymic progenitors. One year post-transplant, T-cell counts and diversity were largely derived from T cells produced anew.

Germline CDR1 and CDR2: MGHRA and YSYEKL. There are 17 residues in the CDR3. V lost 0 bases and J lost 0, with 15 bases in between. TCRbeta library construction was performed incorporating unique molecular identifiers. TCRdb reprocessed the PCR reads via MiXCR and lists one record per CDR3 protein. The sample has about 980,000 distinct CDR3 sequences; roughly 31% are singletons. The receptor comes from a boy younger than two who had a stem cell transplant for SCID, so the T cells may come from the graft donor. The material was PBMCs, mostly from graft donor cells, obtained 360 days after TCRalphabeta/CD19-depleted stem cell transplant. The chain combines TRBV4-1 with TRBJ2-7; D uncertain. The DNA of the CDR3 is TGCGCCAGCAGCCAAGAGCCGAACGGGTTTAGCTCCTACGAGCAGTACTTC. It translates to CASSQEPNGFSSYEQYF.